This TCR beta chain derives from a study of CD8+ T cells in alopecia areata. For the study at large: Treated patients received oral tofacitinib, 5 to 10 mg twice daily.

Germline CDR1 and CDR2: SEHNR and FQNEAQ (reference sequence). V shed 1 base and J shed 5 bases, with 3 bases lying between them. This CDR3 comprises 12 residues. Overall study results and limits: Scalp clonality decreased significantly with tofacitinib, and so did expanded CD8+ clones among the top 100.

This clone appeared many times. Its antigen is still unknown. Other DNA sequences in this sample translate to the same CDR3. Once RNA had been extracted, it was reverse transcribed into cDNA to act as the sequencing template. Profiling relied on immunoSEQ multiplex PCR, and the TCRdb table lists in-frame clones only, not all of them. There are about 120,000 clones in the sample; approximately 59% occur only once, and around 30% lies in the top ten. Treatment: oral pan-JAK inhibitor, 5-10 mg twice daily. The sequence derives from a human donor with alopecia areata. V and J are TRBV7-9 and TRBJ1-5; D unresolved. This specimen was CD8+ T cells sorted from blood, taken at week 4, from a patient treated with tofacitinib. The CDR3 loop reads CASSLGDQPQHF. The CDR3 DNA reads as TGTGCCAGCAGCTTAGGTGATCAGCCCCAGCATTTT.